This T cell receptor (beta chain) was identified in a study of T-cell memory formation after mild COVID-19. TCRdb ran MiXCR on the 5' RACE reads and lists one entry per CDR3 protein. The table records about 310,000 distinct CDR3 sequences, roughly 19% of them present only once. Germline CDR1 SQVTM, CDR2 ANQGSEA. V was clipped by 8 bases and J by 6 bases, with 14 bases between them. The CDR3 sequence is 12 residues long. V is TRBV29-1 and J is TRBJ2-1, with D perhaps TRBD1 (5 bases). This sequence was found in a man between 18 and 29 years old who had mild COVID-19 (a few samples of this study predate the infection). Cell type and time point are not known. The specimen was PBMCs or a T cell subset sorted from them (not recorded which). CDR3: CSHGAPGNEQFF. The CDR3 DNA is TGCAGCCATGGGGCGCCTGGCAATGAGCAGTTCTTC.